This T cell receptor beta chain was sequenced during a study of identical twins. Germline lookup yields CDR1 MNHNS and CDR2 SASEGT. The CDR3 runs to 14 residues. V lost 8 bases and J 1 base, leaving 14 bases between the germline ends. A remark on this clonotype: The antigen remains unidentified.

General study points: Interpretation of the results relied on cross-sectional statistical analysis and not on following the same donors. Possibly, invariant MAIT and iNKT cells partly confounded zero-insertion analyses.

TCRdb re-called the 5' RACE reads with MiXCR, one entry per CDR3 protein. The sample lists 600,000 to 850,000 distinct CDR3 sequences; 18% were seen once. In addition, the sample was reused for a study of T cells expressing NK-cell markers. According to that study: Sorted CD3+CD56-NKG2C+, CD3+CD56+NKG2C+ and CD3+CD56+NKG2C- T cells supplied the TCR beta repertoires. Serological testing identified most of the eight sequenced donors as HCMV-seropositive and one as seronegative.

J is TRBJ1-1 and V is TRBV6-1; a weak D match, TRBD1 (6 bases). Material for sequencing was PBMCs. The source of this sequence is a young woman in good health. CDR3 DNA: TGTGCCAGCGCGAAGGGGGGGGCGAACACTGAAGCTTTCTTT. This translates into CASAKGGANTEAFF.